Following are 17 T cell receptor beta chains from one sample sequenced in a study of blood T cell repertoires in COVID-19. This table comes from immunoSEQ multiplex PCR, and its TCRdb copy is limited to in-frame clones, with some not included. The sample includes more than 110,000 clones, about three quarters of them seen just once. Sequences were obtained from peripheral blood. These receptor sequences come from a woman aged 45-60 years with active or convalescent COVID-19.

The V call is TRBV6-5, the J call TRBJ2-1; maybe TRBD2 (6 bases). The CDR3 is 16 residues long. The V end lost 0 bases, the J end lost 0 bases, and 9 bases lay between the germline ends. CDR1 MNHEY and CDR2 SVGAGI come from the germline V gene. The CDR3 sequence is CASSYSSGYSYNEQFF. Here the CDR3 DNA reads TGTGCCAGCAGTTACTCGAGCGGGTACTCCTACAATGAGCAGTTCTTC.

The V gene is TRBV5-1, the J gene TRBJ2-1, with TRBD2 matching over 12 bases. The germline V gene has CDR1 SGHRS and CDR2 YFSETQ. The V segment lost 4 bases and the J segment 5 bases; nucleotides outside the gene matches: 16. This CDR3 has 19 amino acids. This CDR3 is CASSLRQSSGRASNNEQFF. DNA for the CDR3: TGCGCCAGCAGCCTGCGGCAGTCTAGCGGGAGGGCCTCTAACAATGAGCAGTTCTTC.

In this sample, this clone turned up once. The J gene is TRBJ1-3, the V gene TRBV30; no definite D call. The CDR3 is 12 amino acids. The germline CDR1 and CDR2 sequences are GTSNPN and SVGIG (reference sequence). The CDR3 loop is CARDSSGNTIYF. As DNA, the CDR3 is TGTGCTCGAGATAGCTCTGGAAACACCATATATTTT.

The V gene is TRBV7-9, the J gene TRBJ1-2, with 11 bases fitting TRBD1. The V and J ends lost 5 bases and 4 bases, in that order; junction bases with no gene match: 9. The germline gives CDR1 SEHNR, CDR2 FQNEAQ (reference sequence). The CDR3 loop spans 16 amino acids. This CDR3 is CASSQQAGTGGYGYTF. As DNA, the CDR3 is TGTGCCAGCAGCCAGCAGGCGGGGACAGGGGGCTATGGCTACACCTTC.

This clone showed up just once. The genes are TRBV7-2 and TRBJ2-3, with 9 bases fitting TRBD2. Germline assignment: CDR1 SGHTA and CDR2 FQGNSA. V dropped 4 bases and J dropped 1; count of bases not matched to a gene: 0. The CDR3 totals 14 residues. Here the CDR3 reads CASSWTSGTDTQYF. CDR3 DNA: TGTGCCAGCAGCTGGACTAGCGGCACAGATACGCAGTATTTT.

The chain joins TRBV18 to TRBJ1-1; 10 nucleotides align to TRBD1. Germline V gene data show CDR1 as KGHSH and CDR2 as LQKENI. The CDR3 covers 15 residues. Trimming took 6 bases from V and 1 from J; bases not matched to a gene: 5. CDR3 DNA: TGTGCCAGCTCGCGAGGGACAGGGGAGAACACTGAAGCTTTCTTT. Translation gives CASSRGTGENTEAFF. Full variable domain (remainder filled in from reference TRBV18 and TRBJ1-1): NAGVMQNPRHLVRRRGQEARLRCSPMKGHSHVYWYRQLPEEGLKFMVYLQKENIIDESGMPKERFSAEFPKEGPSILRIQQVVRGDSAAYFCASSRGTGENTEAFFGQGTRLTVV.

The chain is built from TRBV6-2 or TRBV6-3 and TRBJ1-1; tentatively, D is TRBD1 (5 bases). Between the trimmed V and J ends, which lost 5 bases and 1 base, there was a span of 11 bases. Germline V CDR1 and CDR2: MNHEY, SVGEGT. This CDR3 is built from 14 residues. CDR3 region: CASSKPDRNTEAFF. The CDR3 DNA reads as TGTGCCAGCAGTAAACCTGACAGGAACACTGAAGCTTTCTTT.

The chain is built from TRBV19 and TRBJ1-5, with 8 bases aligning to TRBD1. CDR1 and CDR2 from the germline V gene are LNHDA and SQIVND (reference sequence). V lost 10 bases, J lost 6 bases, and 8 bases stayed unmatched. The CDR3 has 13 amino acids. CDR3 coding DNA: TGTGCCATCTCGGACAGGGTAGGTCAGCCCCAGCATTTT. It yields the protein CAISDRVGQPQHF.

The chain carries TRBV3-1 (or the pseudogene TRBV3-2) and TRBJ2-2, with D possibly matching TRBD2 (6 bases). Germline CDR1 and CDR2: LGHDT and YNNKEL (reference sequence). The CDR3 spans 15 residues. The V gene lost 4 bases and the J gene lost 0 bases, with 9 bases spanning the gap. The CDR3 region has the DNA TGTGCCAGCAGCCGGGACTTCGCGAACACCGGGGAGCTGTTTTTT. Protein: CASSRDFANTGELFF.

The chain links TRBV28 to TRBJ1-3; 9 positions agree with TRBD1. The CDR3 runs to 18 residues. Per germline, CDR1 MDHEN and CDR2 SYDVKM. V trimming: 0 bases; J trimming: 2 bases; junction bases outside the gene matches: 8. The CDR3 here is CASSLWAGGQGTGNTIYF. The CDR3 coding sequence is TGTGCCAGCAGTTTATGGGCCGGAGGACAGGGGACTGGAAACACCATATATTTT. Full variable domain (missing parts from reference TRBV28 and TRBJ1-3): DVKVTQSSRYLVKRTGEKVFLECVQDMDHENMFWYRQDPGLGLRLIYFSYDVKMKEKGDIPEGYSVSREKKERFSLILESASTNQTSMYLCASSLWAGGQGTGNTIYFGEGSWLTVV.

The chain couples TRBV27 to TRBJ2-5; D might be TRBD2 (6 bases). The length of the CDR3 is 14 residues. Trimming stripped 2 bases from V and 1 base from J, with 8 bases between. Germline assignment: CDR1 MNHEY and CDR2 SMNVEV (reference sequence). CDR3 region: CASSLVGSQETQYF. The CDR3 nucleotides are TGTGCCAGCAGTTTAGTCGGGAGCCAAGAGACCCAGTACTTC.

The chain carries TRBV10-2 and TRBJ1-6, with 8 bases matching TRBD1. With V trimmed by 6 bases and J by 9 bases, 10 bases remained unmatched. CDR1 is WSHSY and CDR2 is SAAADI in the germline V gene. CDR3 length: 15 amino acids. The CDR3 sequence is CASRDRGPAVSPLHF. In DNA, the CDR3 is TGCGCCAGCAGAGACAGGGGTCCCGCCGTTTCACCCCTCCACTTT.

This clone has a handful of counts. CDR3 protein: CASRPSGGVNEQFF. CDR3 DNA: TGTGCCAGCAGGCCTAGCGGGGGGGTCAATGAGCAGTTCTTC. The genes are TRBV25-1 and TRBJ2-1; TRBD2 matches 12 bases. Germline V gene data show CDR1 as MGHDK and CDR2 as SYGVNS. Germline trimming cut 6 bases from V and 6 bases from J; bases unmatched to any gene: 3. This CDR3 region has 14 residues.

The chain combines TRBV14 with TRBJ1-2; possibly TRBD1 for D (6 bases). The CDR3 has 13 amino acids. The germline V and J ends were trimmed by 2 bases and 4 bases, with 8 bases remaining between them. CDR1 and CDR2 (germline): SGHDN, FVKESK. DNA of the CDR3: TGTGCCAGCAGCCAACAGGACAGCTATGGCTACACCTTC. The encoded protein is CASSQQDSYGYTF. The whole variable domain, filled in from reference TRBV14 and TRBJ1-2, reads EAGVTQFPSHSVIEKGQTVTLRCDPISGHDNLYWYRRVMGKEIKFLLHFVKESKQDESGMPNNRFLAERTGGTYSTLKVQPAELEDSGVYFCASSQQDSYGYTFGSGTRLTVV.

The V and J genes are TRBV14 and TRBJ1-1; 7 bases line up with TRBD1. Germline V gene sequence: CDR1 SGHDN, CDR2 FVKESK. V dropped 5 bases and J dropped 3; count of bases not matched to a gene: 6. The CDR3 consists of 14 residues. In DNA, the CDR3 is TGTGCCAGCAGCGAGGGGGCCAGGGACACTGAAGCTTTCTTT. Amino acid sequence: CASSEGARDTEAFF.

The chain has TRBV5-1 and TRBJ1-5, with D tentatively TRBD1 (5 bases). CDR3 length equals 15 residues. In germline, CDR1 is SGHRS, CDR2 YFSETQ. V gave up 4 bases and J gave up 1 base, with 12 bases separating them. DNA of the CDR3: TGCGCCAGCAGCCCCCGGGGGGACAGCAATCAGCCCCAGCATTTT. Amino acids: CASSPRGDSNQPQHF. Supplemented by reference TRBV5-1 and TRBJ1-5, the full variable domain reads KAGVTQTPRYLIKTRGQQVTLSCSPISGHRSVSWYQQTPGQGLQFLFEYFSETQRNKGNFPGRFSGRQFSNSRSEMNVSTLELGDSALYLCASSPRGDSNQPQHFGDGTRLSIL.

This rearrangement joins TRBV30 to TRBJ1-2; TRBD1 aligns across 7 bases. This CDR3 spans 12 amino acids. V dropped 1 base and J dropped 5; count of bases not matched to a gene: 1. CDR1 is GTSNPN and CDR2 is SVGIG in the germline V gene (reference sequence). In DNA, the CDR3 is TGTGCCTGGAGTGAACAGGGGTATGGCTACACCTTC. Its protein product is CAWSEQGYGYTF.